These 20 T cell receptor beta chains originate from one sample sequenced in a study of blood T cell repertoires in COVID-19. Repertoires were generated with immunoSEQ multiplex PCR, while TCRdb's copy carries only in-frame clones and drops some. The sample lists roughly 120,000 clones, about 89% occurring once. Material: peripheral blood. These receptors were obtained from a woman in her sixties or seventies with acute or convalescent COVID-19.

The CDR3 nucleotides read TGTGCTAGTGCCTTGGGACAGGTTTTTCGCGGCTACACCTTC. Its translation: CASALGQVFRGYTF. This chain uses TRBV12-5 with TRBJ1-2; TRBD1 matches at 8 bases. Trimming cost V 7 bases and J 8 bases; bases outside gene matches: 12. Germline assignment: CDR1 LGHNT and CDR2 FRNRAP. The CDR3 runs 14 residues. Full variable domain (missing parts from reference TRBV12-5 and TRBJ1-2): DARVTQTPRHKVTEMGQEVTMRCQPILGHNTVFWYRQTMMQGLELLAYFRNRAPLDDSGMPKDRFSAEMPDATLATLKIQPSEPRDSAVYFCASALGQVFRGYTFGSGTRLTVV.

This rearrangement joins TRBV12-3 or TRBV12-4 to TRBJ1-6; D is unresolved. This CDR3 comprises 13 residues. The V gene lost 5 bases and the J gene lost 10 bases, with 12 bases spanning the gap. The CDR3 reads CASSIRESSPLHF. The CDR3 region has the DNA TGTGCCAGCAGTATCCGGGAGTCCTCACCCCTCCACTTT.

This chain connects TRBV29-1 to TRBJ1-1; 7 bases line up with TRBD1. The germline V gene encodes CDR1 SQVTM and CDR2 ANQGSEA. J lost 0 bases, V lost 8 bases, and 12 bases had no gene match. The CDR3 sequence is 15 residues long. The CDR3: CSTYRDSGMNTEAFF. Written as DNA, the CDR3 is TGCAGCACCTACCGGGACAGTGGGATGAACACTGAAGCTTTCTTT. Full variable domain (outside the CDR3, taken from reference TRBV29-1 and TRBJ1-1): SAVISQKPSRDICQRGTSLTIQCQVDSQVTMMFWYRQQPGQSLTLIATANQGSEATYESGFVIDKFPISRPNLTFSTLTVSNMSPEDSSIYLCSTYRDSGMNTEAFFGQGTRLTVV.

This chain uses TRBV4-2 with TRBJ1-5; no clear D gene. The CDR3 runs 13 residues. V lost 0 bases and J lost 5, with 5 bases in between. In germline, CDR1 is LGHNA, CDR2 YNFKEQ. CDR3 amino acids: CASSQDRHQPQHF. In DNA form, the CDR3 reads TGTGCCAGCAGCCAAGACAGGCATCAGCCCCAGCATTTT.

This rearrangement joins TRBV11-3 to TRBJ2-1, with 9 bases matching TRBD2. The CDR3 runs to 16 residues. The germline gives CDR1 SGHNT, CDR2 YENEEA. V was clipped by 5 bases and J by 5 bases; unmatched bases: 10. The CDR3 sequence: CASSARGSGGHNEQFF. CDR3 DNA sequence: TGTGCCAGCAGCGCCCGGGGGAGCGGGGGGCACAATGAGCAGTTCTTC.

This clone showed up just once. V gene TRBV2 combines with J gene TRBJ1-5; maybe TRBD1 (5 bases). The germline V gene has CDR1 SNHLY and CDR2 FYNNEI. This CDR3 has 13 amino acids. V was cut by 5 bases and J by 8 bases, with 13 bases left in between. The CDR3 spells CASSLRRGEPQHF. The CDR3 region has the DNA TGTGCCAGCAGTCTTAGGCGGGGGGAGCCCCAGCATTTT. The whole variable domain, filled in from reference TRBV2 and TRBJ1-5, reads EPEVTQTPSHQVTQMGQEVILRCVPISNHLYFYWYRQILGQKVEFLVSFYNNEISEKSEIFDDQFSVERPDGSNFTLKIRSTKLEDSAMYFCASSLRRGEPQHFGDGTRLSIL.

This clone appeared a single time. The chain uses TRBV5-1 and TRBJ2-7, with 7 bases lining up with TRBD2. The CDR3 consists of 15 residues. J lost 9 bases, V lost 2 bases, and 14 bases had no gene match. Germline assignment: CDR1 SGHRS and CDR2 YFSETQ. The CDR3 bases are TGCGCCAGCAGCTTTTCGGGAGGTGAGGAGGGTGGGCAGTACTTC. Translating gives CASSFSGGEEGGQYF. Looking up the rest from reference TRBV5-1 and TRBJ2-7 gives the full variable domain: KAGVTQTPRYLIKTRGQQVTLSCSPISGHRSVSWYQQTPGQGLQFLFEYFSETQRNKGNFPGRFSGRQFSNSRSEMNVSTLELGDSALYLCASSFSGGEEGGQYFGPGTRLTVT.

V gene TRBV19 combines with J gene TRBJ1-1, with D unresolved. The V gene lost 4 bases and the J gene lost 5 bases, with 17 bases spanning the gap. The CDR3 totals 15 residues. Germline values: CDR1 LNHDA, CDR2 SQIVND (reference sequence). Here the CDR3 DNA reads TGTGCCAGTAGTACCGGAGGAGGGAGGAGGACTGAAGCTTTCTTT. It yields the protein CASSTGGGRRTEAFF.

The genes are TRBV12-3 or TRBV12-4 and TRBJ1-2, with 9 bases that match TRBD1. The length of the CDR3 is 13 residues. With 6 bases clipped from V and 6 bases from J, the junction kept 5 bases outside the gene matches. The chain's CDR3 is CASSYRGPHGYTF. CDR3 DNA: TGTGCCAGCAGCTACAGGGGGCCCCATGGCTACACCTTC.

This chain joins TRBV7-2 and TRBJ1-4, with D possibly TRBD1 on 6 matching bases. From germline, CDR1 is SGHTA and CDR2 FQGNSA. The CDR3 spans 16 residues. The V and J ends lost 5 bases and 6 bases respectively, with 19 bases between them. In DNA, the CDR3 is TGTGCCAGCAGCCTACCTCGGGGGGGGCGAGATGAAAAACTGTTTTTT. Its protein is CASSLPRGGRDEKLFF.

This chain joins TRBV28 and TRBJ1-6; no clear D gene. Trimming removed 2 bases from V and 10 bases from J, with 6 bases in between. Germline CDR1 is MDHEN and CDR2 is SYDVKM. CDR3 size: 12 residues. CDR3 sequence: CASSLILSPLHF. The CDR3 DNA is TGTGCCAGCAGTTTAATACTGTCACCCCTCCACTTT.

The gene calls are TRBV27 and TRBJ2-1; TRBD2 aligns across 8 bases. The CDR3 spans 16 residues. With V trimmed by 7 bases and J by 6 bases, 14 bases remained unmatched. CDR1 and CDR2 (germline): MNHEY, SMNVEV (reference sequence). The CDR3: CASIHIHRGGRNEQFF. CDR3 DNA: TGTGCCAGCATCCACATCCACCGGGGGGGCCGCAATGAGCAGTTCTTC.

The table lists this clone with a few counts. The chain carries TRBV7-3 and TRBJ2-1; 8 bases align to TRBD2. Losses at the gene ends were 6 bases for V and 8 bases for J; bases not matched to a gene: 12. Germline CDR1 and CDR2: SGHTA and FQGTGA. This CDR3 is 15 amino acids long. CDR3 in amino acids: CASSFRGGLGYEQFF. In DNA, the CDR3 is TGTGCCAGCAGTTTCCGGGGGGGCCTAGGTTATGAGCAGTTCTTC.

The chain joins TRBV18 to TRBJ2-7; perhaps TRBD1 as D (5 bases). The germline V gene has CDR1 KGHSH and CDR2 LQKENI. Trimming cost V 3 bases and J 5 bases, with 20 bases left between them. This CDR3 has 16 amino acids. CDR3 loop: CASSPVVQVGANEQYF. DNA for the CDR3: TGTGCCAGCTCACCGGTCGTACAAGTAGGGGCCAACGAGCAGTACTTC.

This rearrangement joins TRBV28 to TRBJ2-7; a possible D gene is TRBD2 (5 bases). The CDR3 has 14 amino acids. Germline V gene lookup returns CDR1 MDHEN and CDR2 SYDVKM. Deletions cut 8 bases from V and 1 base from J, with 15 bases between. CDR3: CASCGSLGSYEQYF. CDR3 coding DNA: TGTGCCAGCTGCGGGTCCCTGGGTTCCTACGAGCAGTACTTC.

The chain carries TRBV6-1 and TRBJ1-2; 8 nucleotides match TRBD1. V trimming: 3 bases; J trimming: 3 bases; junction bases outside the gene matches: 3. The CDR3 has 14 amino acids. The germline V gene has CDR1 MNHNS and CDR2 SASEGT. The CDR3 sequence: CASSDRTGHYGYTF. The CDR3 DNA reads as TGTGCCAGCAGTGACCGGACAGGGCACTATGGCTACACCTTC.

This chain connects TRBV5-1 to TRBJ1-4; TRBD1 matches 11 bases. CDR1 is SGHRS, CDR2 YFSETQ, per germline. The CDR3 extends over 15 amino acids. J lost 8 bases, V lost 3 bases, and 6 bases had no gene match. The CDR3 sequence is CASSSLGTGGEKLFF. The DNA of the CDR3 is TGCGCCAGCAGCTCCCTGGGGACAGGGGGAGAAAAACTGTTTTTT.

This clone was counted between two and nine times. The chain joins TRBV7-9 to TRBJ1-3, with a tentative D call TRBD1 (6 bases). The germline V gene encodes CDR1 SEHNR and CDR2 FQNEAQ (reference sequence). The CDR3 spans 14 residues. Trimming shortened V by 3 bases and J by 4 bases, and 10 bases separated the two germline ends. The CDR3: CASSFPGQGNTIYF. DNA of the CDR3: TGTGCCAGCAGCTTTCCGGGACAAGGAAACACCATATATTTT.

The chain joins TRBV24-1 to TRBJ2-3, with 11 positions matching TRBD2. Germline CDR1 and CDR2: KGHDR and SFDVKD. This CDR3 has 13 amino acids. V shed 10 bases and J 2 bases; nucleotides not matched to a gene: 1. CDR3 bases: TGTGCCACGACTAGCGGGAACACAGATACGCAGTATTTT. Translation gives CATTSGNTDTQYF.

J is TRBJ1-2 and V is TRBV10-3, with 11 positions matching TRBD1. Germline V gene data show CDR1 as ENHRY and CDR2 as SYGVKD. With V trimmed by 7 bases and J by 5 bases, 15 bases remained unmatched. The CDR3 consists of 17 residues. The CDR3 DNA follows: TGTGCCATCAATCGCAATCCGGGACAGGGGGAGCGTTATGGCTACACCTTC. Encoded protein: CAINRNPGQGERYGYTF.